The 29 T cell receptor beta chains below all came from one sample that was sequenced in a study of blood T cell repertoires in COVID-19. The assay was immunoSEQ multiplex PCR, and TCRdb's table has in-frame clones only and misses some. The sample carries some 200,000 clones, 86% recorded once. The specimen was peripheral blood. The receptors come from a woman of 80 years or more in a cohort sampled during active or convalescent COVID-19.

This clone has a count of ten or more. This sequence joins TRBV4-3 and TRBJ2-6, with 7 bases that match TRBD1. With 4 bases clipped from V and 1 base from J, the junction kept 7 bases outside the gene matches. Germline-derived CDR1 and CDR2 are LGHNA and YSLEER. The CDR3 runs to 17 residues. CDR3 in DNA: TGCGCCAGCAGCCTCGGGACAGAGAATTCTGGGGCCAACGTCCTGACTTTC. It is translated as CASSLGTENSGANVLTF.

V gene TRBV9 combines with J gene TRBJ1-5; perhaps TRBD1 as D (5 bases). V lost 7 bases, J lost 2 bases, and 16 bases lay in between. Germline CDR1 SGDLS, CDR2 YYNGEE. The CDR3 has 15 amino acids. The chain's CDR3 is CASGQGGRGNQPQHF. CDR3 nucleotide sequence: TGTGCCAGCGGGCAGGGCGGTAGAGGCAATCAGCCCCAGCATTTT.

This chain uses TRBV12-3 or TRBV12-4 with TRBJ1-1; D ambiguous. CDR3 length: 11 amino acids. V was trimmed by 1 base and J by 11 bases, leaving 8 bases between them. The CDR3 nucleotides are TGTGCCAGCAGTTTAGAGGGAGGGGCTTTCTTT. This sequence encodes CASSLEGGAFF.

This rearrangement joins TRBV10-3 to TRBJ2-5; D remains unclear. V lost 4 bases and J 1 base, leaving 7 bases between the germline ends. CDR3 length: 13 residues. CDR1 and CDR2 (germline): ENHRY, SYGVKD. The CDR3 DNA reads TGTGCCATCAGTGCTGCCAGCCAAGAGACCCAGTACTTC. Its protein product is CAISAASQETQYF.

This clone was seen once. The chain couples TRBV19 to TRBJ2-5; 7 bases match TRBD1. This CDR3 spans 14 amino acids. CDR1 and CDR2 (germline): LNHDA, SQIVND (reference sequence). V was pared by 5 bases and J by 2 bases, with 5 bases of the junction left unmatched. CDR3: CASSGDSSQETQYF. CDR3 coding DNA: TGTGCCAGTAGTGGGGACAGTAGTCAAGAGACCCAGTACTTC. The full variable domain, its missing parts supplied by reference TRBV19 and TRBJ2-5, is DGGITQSPKYLFRKEGQNVTLSCEQNLNHDAMYWYRQDPGQGLRLIYYSQIVNDFQKGDIAEGYSVSREKKESFPLTVTSAQKNPTAFYLCASSGDSSQETQYFGPGTRLLVL.

The CDR3 sequence: CASSFGLRTSGGRTQYF. In DNA, the CDR3 is TGTGCCAGCAGTTTTGGCTTAAGGACTAGCGGGGGTCGAACGCAGTATTTT. This chain joins TRBV28 and TRBJ2-3; 13 bases agree with TRBD2. The CDR3 runs 17 residues. The trim removed 3 bases at V and 9 bases at J, leaving 12 bases unmatched. In germline, CDR1 is MDHEN, CDR2 SYDVKM.

This chain connects TRBV2 to TRBJ1-2; D possibly corresponds to TRBD1 (6 bases). The V gene lost 7 bases and the J gene lost 5 bases, with 14 bases spanning the gap. The germline gives CDR1 SNHLY, CDR2 FYNNEI. This CDR3 is 13 amino acids long. CDR3 sequence: CASKYRVVYGYTF. The CDR3 DNA reads TGTGCCAGCAAATACAGGGTGGTATATGGCTACACCTTC.

This clone was seen more than once but under ten times. The rearrangement links TRBV10-2 to TRBJ1-2, with 9 bases fitting TRBD1. CDR3 size: 14 residues. The germline gives CDR1 WSHSY, CDR2 SAAADI. The junction had 7 bases not matched to a gene; V was cut back by 7 bases and J by 4 bases. The CDR3 nucleotides read TGCGCCAGCAAACCGGGACAGGGAGGCTATGGCTACACCTTC. Translated: CASKPGQGGYGYTF.

V usage is TRBV5-1 and J usage is TRBJ2-2, with D unclear. The V and J ends lost 9 bases and 6 bases respectively, with 6 bases between them. The CDR3 is 10 amino acids. Germline lookup yields CDR1 SGHRS and CDR2 YFSETQ. CDR3 residues: CATNAGELFF. CDR3 coding DNA: TGCGCCACCAATGCCGGGGAGCTGTTTTTT.

The genes are TRBV29-1 and TRBJ1-2; weak D call: TRBD1 (5 bases). Germline V gene lookup returns CDR1 SQVTM and CDR2 ANQGSEA. Trimming took 3 bases from V and 4 from J, leaving 9 bases between them. CDR3 length: 12 amino acids. CDR3 sequence (DNA): TGCAGCGTTGATCTACAGGCCTATGGCTACACCTTC. Amino acids: CSVDLQAYGYTF.

The J gene is TRBJ1-5, the V gene TRBV27; no firm D call. Looked up from germline, CDR1 is MNHEY and CDR2 is SMNVEV (reference sequence). The CDR3 has 18 residues. The V end lost 8 bases, the J end lost 0 bases, and 23 bases lay between the germline ends. This chain's CDR3 is CASGSAGGRLYSNQPQHF. Written as DNA, the CDR3 is TGTGCCAGCGGGAGCGCGGGCGGAAGGCTTTATAGCAATCAGCCCCAGCATTTT.

V is TRBV10-3 and J is TRBJ2-2; TRBD1 matches 9 bases. From germline, CDR1 is ENHRY and CDR2 SYGVKD. This CDR3 spans 15 amino acids. V lost 10 bases, J lost 1 base, and 7 bases stayed unmatched. The CDR3 protein is CATSLGQGNTGELFF. The DNA for the CDR3 is TGTGCCACCTCGCTGGGACAGGGGAACACCGGGGAGCTGTTTTTT.

The J gene is TRBJ2-6, the V gene TRBV5-1; D might be TRBD2 (7 bases). Per the germline V gene, CDR1 is SGHRS and CDR2 is YFSETQ. The V and J ends lost 2 bases and 2 bases respectively, with 14 bases between them. There are 17 residues in the CDR3. The CDR3 DNA is TGCGCCAGCAGCTTACTACAGGGAGGGGCTGGGGCCAACGTCCTGACTTTC. This sequence encodes CASSLLQGGAGANVLTF.

This chain uses TRBV7-2 with TRBJ1-6; TRBD1 matches at 9 bases. Germline CDR1 SGHTA, CDR2 FQGNSA. Unmatched junction bases numbered 4, after V lost 3 bases and J lost 7 bases. The CDR3 covers 15 residues. The CDR3 loop reads CASSLLGQGNSPLHF. DNA for the CDR3: TGTGCCAGCAGCTTGCTGGGACAGGGAAATTCACCCCTCCACTTT.

The V call is TRBV12-2, the J call TRBJ1-3. TRBV12-2 is shown as a pseudogene. The CDR3 runs to 16 residues. CDR3 loop: CASRFGDRFSGNTIYF. The DNA for the CDR3 is TGTGCAAGTCGCTTCGGGGATAGGTTCTCTGGAAACACCATATATTTT.

In DNA form, the CDR3 reads TGTGCCAGCAGTTTAGGTTCTTCTAGGCCCCAGCATTTT. It yields the protein CASSLGSSRPQHF. V usage is TRBV12-3 or TRBV12-4 and J usage is TRBJ1-5; the D is unclear. This CDR3 has 13 residues. Trimming took off 1 base at V and 9 bases at J, with 10 bases between the two ends.

This chain joins TRBV6-2 or TRBV6-3 and TRBJ2-1; TRBD1 matches 11 bases. CDR3 length equals 16 residues. J lost 10 bases, V lost 6 bases, and 14 bases had no gene match. Germline V gene lookup returns CDR1 MNHEY and CDR2 SVGEGT. DNA for the CDR3: TGTGCCAGCAGCCTTAATGGACAGGGGGCAGTGAGGGAGCAGTTCTTC. Its translation is CASSLNGQGAVREQFF.

V and J are TRBV9 and TRBJ2-1; 7 bases are shared with TRBD2. From germline, CDR1 is SGDLS and CDR2 YYNGEE. The CDR3 length is 16 residues. With V trimmed by 2 bases and J by 5 bases, 10 bases remained unmatched. The CDR3 reads CASSVQGVAGHNEQFF. The CDR3 coding sequence is TGTGCCAGCAGCGTCCAAGGGGTAGCGGGTCACAATGAGCAGTTCTTC.

There are a few counts of this clone. The chain recombines TRBV28 with TRBJ2-1, with TRBD2 identical over 7 bases. V lost 7 bases, J lost 7 bases, and 7 bases stayed unmatched. Germline lookup yields CDR1 MDHEN and CDR2 SYDVKM. CDR3 size: 13 residues. CDR3 DNA sequence: TGTGCCAGCACCTTGGGAGGGGTGAATGAGCAGTTCTTC. This codes for CASTLGGVNEQFF.

The chain is built from TRBV27 and TRBJ1-2; maybe TRBD1 (6 bases). CDR3 length equals 14 residues. Germline V CDR1 and CDR2: MNHEY, SMNVEV (reference sequence). The V end lost 4 bases, the J end lost 3 bases, and 12 bases lay between the germline ends. CDR3 sequence reads: CASSSETGHYGYTF. The CDR3 nucleotides read TGTGCCAGCAGTTCGGAGACAGGACACTATGGCTACACCTTC.

The gene calls are TRBV15 and TRBJ2-1; 9 nucleotides align to TRBD2. V was pared by 5 bases and J by 0 bases, with 2 bases of the junction left unmatched. Germline loops: CDR1 LNHNV, CDR2 YYDKDF (reference sequence). This CDR3 has 15 amino acids. The CDR3 sequence: CATSVSGSSYNEQFF. The CDR3 nucleotides read TGTGCCACCAGCGTTAGCGGGAGCTCCTACAATGAGCAGTTCTTC.

Only one count was recorded for this clone. The chain joins TRBV11-3 to TRBJ2-1, with TRBD2 identical over 9 bases. Germline V lookup: CDR1 SGHNT, CDR2 YENEEA. CDR3 length equals 18 residues. J gave up 7 bases and V 5 bases, and 18 bases lay outside the gene matches. CDR3 nucleotides: TGTGCCAGCAGCCAATCCCGATGGGGCGGGGGGGATCAGAATGAGCAGTTCTTC. Amino acids: CASSQSRWGGGDQNEQFF.

This clone was recorded a few times. This sequence joins TRBV19 and TRBJ1-2, with 10 positions matching TRBD1. V gave up 6 bases and J gave up 3 bases; unmatched junction bases: 4. Looked up from germline, CDR1 is LNHDA and CDR2 is SQIVND (reference sequence). There are 14 residues in the CDR3. The CDR3, as DNA: TGTGCCAGTAGGGGGACAGGGGACTACTATGGCTACACCTTC. It encodes CASRGTGDYYGYTF. The entire variable domain, with the rest obtained from reference TRBV19 and TRBJ1-2, is as follows: DGGITQSPKYLFRKEGQNVTLSCEQNLNHDAMYWYRQDPGQGLRLIYYSQIVNDFQKGDIAEGYSVSREKKESFPLTVTSAQKNPTAFYLCASRGTGDYYGYTFGSGTRLTVV.

The chain has TRBV5-6 and TRBJ1-1; tentatively, D is TRBD1 (6 bases). Trimming took 4 bases from V and 10 from J, leaving 14 bases between them. Germline V gene sequence: CDR1 SGHDT, CDR2 YYEEEE. The CDR3 totals 12 residues. The CDR3 here is CASSHREGGAFF. The DNA of the CDR3 is TGTGCCAGCAGCCACAGGGAAGGGGGAGCTTTCTTT.

The V gene is TRBV28, the J gene TRBJ2-1; TRBD1 matches 9 bases. Per germline, CDR1 MDHEN and CDR2 SYDVKM. V gave up 6 bases and J gave up 6 bases; unmatched junction bases: 18. This CDR3 has 18 residues. CDR3 DNA: TGTGCCAGCAGGGATGGTGGATCGGGGACAGGGATTCTCAATGAGCAGTTCTTC. It yields the protein CASRDGGSGTGILNEQFF. Full variable domain (outside the CDR3, taken from reference TRBV28 and TRBJ2-1): DVKVTQSSRYLVKRTGEKVFLECVQDMDHENMFWYRQDPGLGLRLIYFSYDVKMKEKGDIPEGYSVSREKKERFSLILESASTNQTSMYLCASRDGGSGTGILNEQFFGPGTRLTVL.

V is TRBV18 and J is TRBJ1-2; 12 nucleotides agree with TRBD1. The germline gives CDR1 KGHSH, CDR2 LQKENI. Unmatched junction bases numbered 3, after V lost 3 bases and J lost 4 bases. This CDR3 spans 15 amino acids. CDR3 nucleotides: TGTGCCAGCTCACCCGGGACAGGGGGCTCCTATGGCTACACCTTC. It yields the protein CASSPGTGGSYGYTF.

This chain connects TRBV19 to TRBJ1-6; 9 bases are shared with TRBD1. Germline V gene lookup returns CDR1 LNHDA and CDR2 SQIVND (reference sequence). The length of the CDR3 is 13 residues. V shed 7 bases and J 10 bases; nucleotides not matched to a gene: 5. The CDR3 region is CASKRDRDSPLHF. Written as DNA, the CDR3 is TGTGCCAGTAAGAGGGACAGGGACTCACCCCTCCACTTT.

V usage is TRBV5-1 and J usage is TRBJ1-5; unclear D gene. The germline gives CDR1 SGHRS, CDR2 YFSETQ. The germline V and J ends were trimmed by 2 bases and 5 bases, with 8 bases remaining between them. This CDR3 has 13 residues. The CDR3 reads CASSLTGDQPQHF. The CDR3 DNA reads TGCGCCAGCAGCTTAACGGGAGATCAGCCCCAGCATTTT.

This sequence joins TRBV2 and TRBJ1-5, with D tentatively TRBD1 (6 bases). V was clipped by 4 bases and J by 0 bases, with 10 bases between them. Germline CDR1 reads SNHLY; CDR2 reads FYNNEI. This CDR3 comprises 15 residues. DNA for the CDR3: TGTGCCAGCAGTGGGACAGTCGATAGCAATCAGCCCCAGCATTTT. Protein product: CASSGTVDSNQPQHF. The full variable domain, with the rest looked up from reference TRBV2 and TRBJ1-5, is EPEVTQTPSHQVTQMGQEVILRCVPISNHLYFYWYRQILGQKVEFLVSFYNNEISEKSEIFDDQFSVERPDGSNFTLKIRSTKLEDSAMYFCASSGTVDSNQPQHFGDGTRLSIL.